Following are 28 T cell receptor beta chains from one sample sequenced in a study of regulatory T cells in long-lasting Graves disease. Relying on iRepertoire HTBI primers and Arm-PCR of CDR3 regions, the team built TCR beta libraries. TCRdb processed the multiplex PCR reads anew with MiXCR; each CDR3 protein has one entry. The sample consists of about 540,000 distinct CDR3 sequences, about 13% of them appearing once. Time point: newly diagnosed GD, antithyroid drugs for less than 3 months. Isolated PBMC RNA provided the starting material for the TCR library. These same data were also listed under a study on T cells in Graves' hyperthyroidism and ophthalmopathy.

The material sequenced was peripheral blood mononuclear cells (PBMCs), taken at new diagnosis, from a patient treated with antithyroid drugs. The receptor source for this set is a man aged 25 to 40 with Graves disease.

The chain couples TRBV20-1 to TRBJ1-4, with a possible D match to TRBD1 (5 bases). The ends were cut back, 0 bases at V and 8 bases at J, with 13 bases in the middle. Germline loops: CDR1 DFQATT, CDR2 SNEGSKA (reference sequence). This CDR3 spans 14 amino acids. CDR3 nucleotide sequence: TGCAGTGCTAGAGATGGGGGGGGGTCAGAAAAACTGTTTTTT. Its translation is CSARDGGGSEKLFF.

This clonotype was detected ten times or more. CDR3: CASSSPLADHSYEQYF. DNA for the CDR3: TGTGCCAGCAGCTCCCCTCTAGCGGATCACTCCTACGAGCAGTACTTC. The chain recombines TRBV7-8 with TRBJ2-7; TRBD2 aligns across 7 bases. The ends lost 4 bases at V and 0 bases at J; junction bases unmatched: 9. CDR1 is SGHVS and CDR2 is FQNEAQ in the germline V gene. This CDR3 has 16 amino acids.

This clonotype occurred many times. The chain recombines TRBV20-1 with TRBJ1-4, with 8 bases lining up with TRBD1. The junction had 3 bases not matched to a gene; V was cut back by 7 bases and J by 8 bases. CDR3 length: 11 amino acids. Germline values: CDR1 DFQATT, CDR2 SNEGSKA (reference sequence). CDR3 protein: CSGWTGEKLFF. As DNA, the CDR3 is TGCAGTGGTTGGACAGGGGAAAAACTGTTTTTT.

At least ten counts were recorded for this clonotype. The rearrangement joins TRBV10-3 to TRBJ2-7; 11 bases fit TRBD1. The length of the CDR3 is 17 residues. Per the germline V gene, CDR1 is ENHRY and CDR2 is SYGVKD. V trimming: 4 bases; J trimming: 0 bases; junction bases outside the gene matches: 8. The CDR3: CAISGNRDRGFSYEQYF. The CDR3 DNA reads as TGTGCCATCAGTGGGAACCGGGACAGGGGGTTCTCCTACGAGCAGTACTTC.

Many counts were recorded for this clonotype. The V call is TRBV6-1, the J call TRBJ1-1, with unresolved D. This CDR3 is 13 amino acids long. Germline assignment: CDR1 MNHNS and CDR2 SASEGT. Between the trimmed V and J ends, which lost 5 bases and 5 bases, there was a span of 12 bases. Here the CDR3 reads CASSLMERTEAFF. Written as DNA, the CDR3 is TGTGCCAGCAGTCTAATGGAGAGGACTGAAGCTTTCTTT.

This clonotype was observed a few times. V usage is TRBV6-1 and J usage is TRBJ2-5; TRBD1 is a possible D gene (5 bases). The length of the CDR3 is 14 residues. In germline, CDR1 is MNHNS, CDR2 SASEGT. V shed 10 bases and J shed 1 base, with 16 bases lying between them. The CDR3 spells CATTPPGIQETQYF. As DNA, the CDR3 is TGTGCCACCACACCCCCAGGGATCCAAGAGACCCAGTACTTC.

This clonotype was seen ten or more times. The V call is TRBV24-1, the J call TRBJ2-5; D unresolved. The germline V and J ends were trimmed by 1 base and 1 base, with 0 bases remaining between them. This CDR3 is 12 amino acids long. In germline, CDR1 is KGHDR, CDR2 SFDVKD. The CDR3 sequence: CATSDFQETQYF. Here the CDR3 DNA reads TGTGCCACCAGTGATTTCCAAGAGACCCAGTACTTC.

The sample holds a few counts of this clonotype. This chain joins TRBV5-4 and TRBJ2-1, with 7 bases aligning to TRBD2. Germline V gene sequence: CDR1 SGHNT, CDR2 YYREEE (reference sequence). After removal of 3 bases from V and 10 bases from J, the junction contained 16 bases not matched to a gene. This CDR3 spans 16 amino acids. CDR3 region: CASSSPQMRERWEQFF. CDR3 in DNA: TGTGCCAGCAGCTCCCCCCAAATGCGGGAGAGGTGGGAGCAGTTCTTC.

This sequence joins TRBV12-3 or TRBV12-4 and TRBJ1-5, with TRBD1 identical over 12 bases. The CDR3 spans 16 residues. V shed 5 bases and J 5 bases; nucleotides not matched to a gene: 7. The CDR3, as DNA: TGTGCCAGCAGTCCGCCGGGACAGGGGGCCCATCAGCCCCAGCATTTT. Amino acids: CASSPPGQGAHQPQHF.

This clonotype was counted many times. A read error may produce the germline difference seen at one junction end. The chain has TRBV5-1 and TRBJ1-6; D remains ambiguous. Germline V gives CDR1 SGHRS, CDR2 YFSETQ. The CDR3 is 15 residues long. The CDR3 here is CASTLDTAGNSPLHF. The CDR3 DNA reads as TGCGCCAGCACCTTGGATACAGCTGGAAATTCACCCCTCCACTTT.

At least ten counts were recorded for this clonotype. V gene TRBV3-1 combines with J gene TRBJ2-7; weak D call: TRBD2 (5 bases). The CDR3 loop spans 14 amino acids. The germline gives CDR1 LGHDT, CDR2 YNNKEL (reference sequence). Between the trimmed V and J ends, which lost 0 bases and 6 bases, there was a span of 12 bases. This CDR3 is CASSQEASGREQYF. The CDR3 DNA reads as TGTGCCAGCAGCCAAGAGGCGAGCGGCCGCGAGCAGTACTTC.

The table lists this clonotype with many counts. This sequence joins TRBV28 and TRBJ1-1, with D tentatively TRBD1 (6 bases). The CDR3 is 14 amino acids. Germline loops: CDR1 MDHEN, CDR2 SYDVKM. Trimming removed 6 bases from V and 4 bases from J, with 15 bases in between. Here the CDR3 reads CASRNRQATTEAFF. The CDR3, as DNA: TGTGCCAGCAGAAATAGACAGGCTACCACTGAAGCTTTCTTT.

This chain links TRBV27 with TRBJ2-7; TRBD2 matches 10 bases. The V segment lost 4 bases and the J segment 0 bases; nucleotides outside the gene matches: 6. Germline values: CDR1 MNHEY, CDR2 SMNVEV (reference sequence). The CDR3 loop spans 16 amino acids. The CDR3 region is CASSSTSGSSSYEQYF. As DNA, the CDR3 is TGTGCCAGCAGTTCGACTAGCGGGTCCAGCTCCTACGAGCAGTACTTC.

V usage is TRBV5-1 and J usage is TRBJ2-1; 9 bases agree with TRBD2. The germline V gene encodes CDR1 SGHRS and CDR2 YFSETQ. Trimming took 3 bases from V and 6 from J; bases not matched to a gene: 10. The CDR3 extends over 16 amino acids. In nucleotides, the CDR3 is TGCGCCAGCAGCTCCCATCCGGGACTAGCCTTCAATGAGCAGTTCTTC. Translated, it gives CASSSHPGLAFNEQFF.

This clonotype was detected many times. The chain is built from TRBV7-2 and TRBJ1-4; D uncertain. Deletions cut 5 bases from V and 7 bases from J, with 14 bases between. This CDR3 is built from 14 residues. Per germline, CDR1 SGHTA and CDR2 FQGNSA. The CDR3 sequence is CASSPPGNSEKLFF. The CDR3 DNA is TGTGCCAGCAGCCCCCCGGGGAATAGTGAAAAACTGTTTTTT.

This clonotype was seen a handful of times. The chain is built from TRBV4-1 and TRBJ2-7; 10 bases are a match to TRBD1. V trimming: 4 bases; J trimming: 4 bases; junction bases outside the gene matches: 13. This CDR3 has 17 amino acids. Germline lookup yields CDR1 MGHRA and CDR2 YSYEKL. The CDR3 spells CASSPTLPGQGWYEQYF. The CDR3 DNA is TGCGCCAGCAGCCCTACCCTCCCGGGACAGGGGTGGTACGAGCAGTACTTC.

This clonotype was picked up many times. The rearrangement links TRBV6-1 to TRBJ2-1; D unclear. CDR1 MNHNS and CDR2 SASEGT come from the germline V gene. This CDR3 is built from 15 residues. With 0 bases removed from V and 4 bases from J, the gap between germline ends came to 10 bases. CDR3 residues: CASSEAHSAYNEQFF. CDR3 in DNA: TGTGCCAGCAGTGAAGCTCATTCCGCGTACAATGAGCAGTTCTTC.

This clonotype was seen many times. V usage is TRBV7-2 and J usage is TRBJ1-2; maybe TRBD1 (5 bases). CDR3 size: 15 residues. The V end lost 6 bases, the J end lost 2 bases, and 16 bases lay between the germline ends. Looked up from germline, CDR1 is SGHTA and CDR2 is FQGNSA. CDR3 residues: CASSTTPTVNYGYTF. The CDR3 DNA reads TGTGCCAGCAGTACCACCCCGACAGTCAACTATGGCTACACCTTC.

This clonotype was detected ten times or more. V usage is TRBV2 and J usage is TRBJ2-1; 7 nucleotides align to TRBD1. After removal of 6 bases from V and 4 bases from J, the junction contained 6 bases not matched to a gene. The CDR3 contains 14 residues. In germline, CDR1 is SNHLY, CDR2 FYNNEI. The CDR3 sequence is CASSQQGIYNEQFF. CDR3 coding DNA: TGTGCCAGCAGCCAACAGGGGATTTACAATGAGCAGTTCTTC.

In regard to this clonotype: One base away lies a much larger clone, so this may be a sequencing read error. Since no conserved phenylalanine or tryptophan closes the CDR3, a read error is the likely cause. The DNA is left out, because the CDR3 cannot be placed on it with certainty; the CDR3 is given as TCRdb lists it. V is TRBV7-2 and J is TRBJ2-3; TRBD2 reflects the table's D call only, with no check against the DNA. The germline CDR1 and CDR2 sequences are SGHTA and FQGNSA. Ends included, the CDR3 has 17 residues. The CDR3 sequence: CASSAGLAGASSYEQYL.

This clonotype occurred many times. V usage is TRBV6-5 and J usage is TRBJ2-5; 9 nucleotides agree with TRBD1. The V gene's germline CDR1 is MNHEY and CDR2 SVGAGI. V shed 0 bases and J 3 bases; nucleotides not matched to a gene: 2. The CDR3 consists of 15 residues. CDR3 sequence (DNA): TGTGCCAGCAGTTACTCGAGGACAGGGGAAGAGACCCAGTACTTC. Amino acid sequence: CASSYSRTGEETQYF.

This clonotype appeared many times. The chain joins TRBV24-1 to TRBJ1-5; D is possibly TRBD1 (5 bases). CDR1 is KGHDR, CDR2 SFDVKD, per germline. CDR3 length: 16 residues. V was clipped by 1 base and J by 7 bases, with 16 bases between them. The CDR3 region has the DNA TGTGCCACCAGTGATTTTCAGGGCGGCAGGGAGCAGCCCCAGCATTTT. It yields the protein CATSDFQGGREQPQHF.

The sample holds a few counts of this clonotype. No conserved phenylalanine or tryptophan ends this CDR3, so it is likely a read error. The chain combines TRBV12-3 or TRBV12-4 with TRBJ1-6, with TRBD1 identical over 8 bases. CDR3 length: 14 amino acids. After removal of 4 bases from V and 7 bases from J, the junction contained 3 bases not matched to a gene. The CDR3: CASSSRQGNSPLHL. In DNA, the CDR3 is TGTGCCAGCAGTTCCCGACAGGGGAATTCACCCCTCCACCTT.

This chain connects TRBV10-3 to TRBJ1-5; D remains unclear. V lost 0 bases, J lost 3 bases, and 9 bases lay in between. The CDR3 has 15 residues. Per the germline V gene, CDR1 is ENHRY and CDR2 is SYGVKD. CDR3 amino acids: CAISESGNYNQPQHF. The CDR3 bases are TGTGCCATCAGTGAGTCGGGGAATTACAATCAGCCCCAGCATTTT.

Here the CDR3 reads CASSLLGGAIYEQYF. The CDR3 DNA reads as TGTGCCAGCAGCTTACTTGGGGGAGCAATTTACGAGCAGTACTTC. The V gene is TRBV13, the J gene TRBJ2-7, with D perhaps assigned TRBD1 or TRBD2 (5 bases each). This CDR3 contains 15 residues. Trimming pared 2 bases from V and 4 bases from J, leaving 15 bases between. Per the germline V gene, CDR1 is PRHDT and CDR2 is FYEKMQ (reference sequence).

There are many counts of this clonotype. The chain is built from TRBV7-9 and TRBJ1-2; D unresolved. From germline, CDR1 is SEHNR and CDR2 FQNEAQ (reference sequence). CDR3 length: 14 residues. V was trimmed by 2 bases and J by 7 bases, leaving 14 bases between them. The CDR3 sequence: CASSLRLGVSGYTF. For the CDR3, the DNA is TGTGCCAGCAGCTTAAGGCTGGGTGTGTCTGGCTACACCTTC.

This clonotype was counted ten times or more. CDR3 residues: CASSRDNSGANVLTF. The CDR3 DNA reads as TGTGCCAGCAGTAGAGACAACTCTGGGGCCAACGTCCTGACTTTC. The chain is built from TRBV12-3 or TRBV12-4 and TRBJ2-6; D ambiguous. Trimming took off 5 bases at V and 0 bases at J, with 8 bases between the two ends. This CDR3 is built from 15 residues.

This clonotype was found many times. The chain uses TRBV30 and TRBJ1-1; no clear D. This CDR3 contains 11 residues. Germline V gene data show CDR1 as GTSNPN and CDR2 as SVGIG (reference sequence). V shed 5 bases and J shed 11 bases, with 15 bases lying between them. The CDR3 bases are TGTGCCTGGGGCGAGGAGGCTCCGGCTTTCTTT. Translating gives CAWGEEAPAFF.